This TCR beta chain derives from a study of T cells in Graves' hyperthyroidism and ophthalmopathy. Study background: At the time of initial diagnosis and before any treatment, peripheral blood was collected.

RNA transcripts provided the source from which TCR beta CDR3 regions were amplified. First-round RT-PCR with HTBI primers amplified the TCR CDR3 region. TCRdb ran MiXCR on the multiplex PCR reads and lists one entry per CDR3 protein. This repertoire shows around 690,000 distinct CDR3 sequences, 15% to 20% found once; its top ten account for 15% to 17%. The V end was cut by 1 base, the J end by 9 bases, with 24 bases between. CDR1 SGHVS and CDR2 FQNEAQ come from the germline V gene. The CDR3 runs 17 residues. Patients were aged 18 to 65, had disease duration under 2 months, and had newly diagnosed hyperthyroidism. Exclusion of a patient resulted from uncontrolled infection, other autoimmune disease, pregnancy or lactation. The study, taken as a whole, reports: Onset of ophthalmopathy came a median around 7.1 months after the model predicted it.

This clonotype was observed at least ten times. Its matching antigen is unknown. The sequence came from a man over 45 with Graves' hyperthyroidism. Sequences were obtained from blood. This rearrangement joins TRBV7-8 to TRBJ1-1; a possible D gene is TRBD1 (5 bases). The CDR3 region is CASSLESGGNSFLKAFF. CDR3 sequence (DNA): TGTGCCAGCAGCTTAGAATCTGGGGGGAACAGCTTTCTCAAAGCTTTCTTT.